These T cell receptor beta chains were read from a single sample in a study of blood T cells in healthy people across ages. TCRdb re-derived calls from the 5' RACE reads in MiXCR, one entry per CDR3 protein. The sample holds 800,000 to 1,300,000 distinct CDR3 sequences, roughly a quarter seen once. Another study also made use of these data, one on T cells of mothers and their children.

The material sequenced was blood. These TCRs come from a girl between 2 and 10 years old in good health. CDR3s include the opening cysteine and the closing phenylalanine or tryptophan. Fields, in order: V gene, D gene, J gene, CDR3 protein. The D gene is left open where the match is weak.

V gene: TRBV27; D gene: .; J gene: TRBJ2-4; CDR3 protein: CASGYSGKNIQYF
V gene: TRBV7-9; D gene: .; J gene: .; CDR3 protein: CASSQEWGLGNEQYF
V gene: TRBV3-1; D gene: .; J gene: TRBJ2-5; CDR3 protein: CASSQVNEETQYF
V gene: TRBV15; D gene: .; J gene: TRBJ2-6; CDR3 protein: CATSSRQESRSGANVLTF
V gene: TRBV25-1; D gene: .; J gene: TRBJ2-6; CDR3 protein: CASSEPGANVLTF
V gene: TRBV29-1; D gene: .; J gene: TRBJ2-7; CDR3 protein: CSVERDGYEQYF
V gene: TRBV7-9; D gene: .; J gene: TRBJ1-1; CDR3 protein: CASSFDRGYTEAFF
V gene: TRBV28; D gene: TRBD1; J gene: TRBJ2-5; CDR3 protein: CASSAARDRGETQYF
V gene: TRBV9; D gene: TRBD1; J gene: TRBJ2-7; CDR3 protein: CASSVGTGIYEQYF
V gene: TRBV4-1; D gene: .; J gene: TRBJ1-2; CDR3 protein: CASSPLDTGGGGYTF
V gene: TRBV28; D gene: .; J gene: TRBJ2-4; CDR3 protein: CASSLGRSALAKNIQYF
V gene: TRBV12-3/TRBV12-4; D gene: .; J gene: TRBJ2-2; CDR3 protein: CASVSLQTAGELFF
V gene: TRBV5-1; D gene: .; J gene: TRBJ1-4; CDR3 protein: CASSLGDTLNEKLFF
V gene: TRBV7-3; D gene: TRBD2; J gene: TRBJ2-5; CDR3 protein: CASSLMPAGQETQYF
V gene: TRBV3-1; D gene: .; J gene: TRBJ1-4; CDR3 protein: CASSQVADMEAEKLFF
V gene: TRBV5-1; D gene: TRBD1; J gene: TRBJ2-7; CDR3 protein: CASSLGAGTENYEQYF
V gene: TRBV20-1; D gene: TRBD2; J gene: TRBJ2-7; CDR3 protein: CSARDLAGVLYEQYF
V gene: TRBV29-1; D gene: .; J gene: TRBJ1-1; CDR3 protein: CSVERLLNTEAFF
V gene: TRBV2; D gene: TRBD1; J gene: TRBJ2-2; CDR3 protein: CASSSDRQGLFF
V gene: TRBV12-3/TRBV12-4; D gene: .; J gene: TRBJ2-4; CDR3 protein: CASSLPGGKNIQYF
V gene: TRBV9; D gene: .; J gene: TRBJ1-2; CDR3 protein: CASSVAAGPNYGYTF
V gene: TRBV5-6; D gene: .; J gene: TRBJ1-1; CDR3 protein: CASSLAGRVLGLHTEAFF
V gene: TRBV20-1; D gene: TRBD1; J gene: TRBJ1-1; CDR3 protein: CSAHITGALAEAFF
V gene: TRBV28; D gene: .; J gene: TRBJ2-7; CDR3 protein: CASRGTATWEQYF
V gene: TRBV6-5; D gene: TRBD2; J gene: TRBJ2-1; CDR3 protein: CASTLTAGFDNEQFF
V gene: TRBV20-1; D gene: TRBD1; J gene: TRBJ1-1; CDR3 protein: CSAFLGTGMNTEAFF
V gene: TRBV20-1; D gene: .; J gene: TRBJ1-2; CDR3 protein: CSALGGNENYGYTF
V gene: TRBV27; D gene: .; J gene: TRBJ2-5; CDR3 protein: CASSFTASSETQYF
V gene: TRBV7-6; D gene: TRBD1; J gene: .; CDR3 protein: CASSKQGVEQYF
V gene: TRBV12-3/TRBV12-4; D gene: TRBD2; J gene: TRBJ2-5; CDR3 protein: CASSFGAGGSQETQYF
V gene: TRBV12-3/TRBV12-4; D gene: .; J gene: TRBJ2-5; CDR3 protein: CASSSTRDFKETQYF
V gene: TRBV4-3; D gene: .; J gene: TRBJ1-4; CDR3 protein: CASSQTGDPGEKLFF
V gene: TRBV29-1; D gene: .; J gene: TRBJ2-3; CDR3 protein: CSVVTGSTDTQYF
V gene: TRBV14; D gene: .; J gene: TRBJ2-7; CDR3 protein: CASSQDWAKSYEQYF
V gene: TRBV27; D gene: TRBD2; J gene: .; CDR3 protein: CASSTGTSGSVEVNEQFF
V gene: TRBV7-2; D gene: TRBD1; J gene: .; CDR3 protein: CTSSSGTVGYEQYF
V gene: TRBV20-1; D gene: .; J gene: TRBJ2-5; CDR3 protein: CSASNLEETQYF
V gene: TRBV10-3; D gene: .; J gene: TRBJ2-7; CDR3 protein: CAIKGLEVYEQYF
V gene: TRBV20-1; D gene: .; J gene: TRBJ2-1; CDR3 protein: CSASEGSYNEQFF
V gene: TRBV29-1; D gene: .; J gene: TRBJ1-1; CDR3 protein: CSVVDSLDTEAFF
V gene: TRBV29-1; D gene: .; J gene: TRBJ2-5; CDR3 protein: CSVKPSTQYF
V gene: TRBV4-3; D gene: .; J gene: TRBJ2-5; CDR3 protein: CASSQGRGEETQYF
V gene: TRBV2; D gene: .; J gene: TRBJ2-7; CDR3 protein: CASSPGPALFYEQYF
V gene: TRBV15; D gene: .; J gene: TRBJ2-6; CDR3 protein: CATRTSLPSSGANVLTF
V gene: TRBV5-6; D gene: TRBD1; J gene: TRBJ2-7; CDR3 protein: CASSQGQGANEQYF
V gene: TRBV10-1; D gene: .; J gene: TRBJ2-2; CDR3 protein: CASFFEPNTGELFF
V gene: TRBV5-6; D gene: TRBD2; J gene: .; CDR3 protein: CASRPGLGAREQFF
V gene: TRBV5-1; D gene: .; J gene: TRBJ2-7; CDR3 protein: CASSWAGDEQYF
V gene: TRBV3-1; D gene: .; J gene: TRBJ2-1; CDR3 protein: CASSHPGNEQFF
V gene: TRBV29-1; D gene: TRBD2; J gene: TRBJ2-3; CDR3 protein: CSVEDNTSGSPDTQYF
V gene: TRBV28; D gene: TRBD1; J gene: TRBJ1-2; CDR3 protein: CASRPTRDRLTNYGYTF
V gene: TRBV15; D gene: TRBD1; J gene: TRBJ2-3; CDR3 protein: CATMVRTGGTDTQYF
V gene: TRBV27; D gene: .; J gene: TRBJ2-1; CDR3 protein: CASSFRSPRINEQFF
V gene: TRBV29-1; D gene: .; J gene: TRBJ2-7; CDR3 protein: CSVSLRQLPEQYF